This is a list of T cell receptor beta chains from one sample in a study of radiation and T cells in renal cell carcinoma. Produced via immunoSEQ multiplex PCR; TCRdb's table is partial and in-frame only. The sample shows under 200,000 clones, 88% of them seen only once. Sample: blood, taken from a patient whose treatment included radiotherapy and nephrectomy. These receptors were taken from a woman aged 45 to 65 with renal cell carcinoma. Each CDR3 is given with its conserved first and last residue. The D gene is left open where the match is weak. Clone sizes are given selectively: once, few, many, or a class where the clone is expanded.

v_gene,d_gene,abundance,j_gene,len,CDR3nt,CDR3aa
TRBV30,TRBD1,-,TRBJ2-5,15,TGTGCCTGGAGTGTACCGTACAGGGGGGCAGAGACCCAGTACTTC,CAWSVPYRGAETQYF
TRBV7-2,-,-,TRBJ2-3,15,TGTGCCAGCAGCTCGAGCGTAAGTGGATCAGATACGCAGTATTTT,CASSSSVSGSDTQYF
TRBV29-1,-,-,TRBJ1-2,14,TGCAGCGTTCGTGTAGTAGGCGGCCACTATGGCTACACCTTC,CSVRVVGGHYGYTF
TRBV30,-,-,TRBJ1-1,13,TGTGCCTGGAGTGGCCAGGTTAACACTGAAGCTTTCTTT,CAWSGQVNTEAFF
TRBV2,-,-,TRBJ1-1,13,TGTGCCAGCAGTGGGGGAACAGTCACTGAAGCTTTCTTT,CASSGGTVTEAFF
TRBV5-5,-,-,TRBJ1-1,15,TGTGCCAGCAGCTTGGCAGGTACTACGAACACTGAAGCTTTCTTT,CASSLAGTTNTEAFF
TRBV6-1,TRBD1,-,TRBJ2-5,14,TGTGCCAGCAGGCCGGGACAGGGGTTAGGGACCCAGTACTTC,CASRPGQGLGTQYF
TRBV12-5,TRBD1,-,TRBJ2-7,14,TGTGCTAGTGGACCCGGGACAGTAAGCTACGAGCAGTACTTC,CASGPGTVSYEQYF
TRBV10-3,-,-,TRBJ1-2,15,TGTGCCATCAGTGGTAAATCGCAGGGGACCTATGGCTACACCTTC,CAISGKSQGTYGYTF
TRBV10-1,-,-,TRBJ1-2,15,TGCGCCAGCGGTGCCTTGAGGACGGAGCCGGGGTTCTACACCTTC,CASGALRTEPGFYTF
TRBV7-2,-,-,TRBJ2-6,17,TGTGCCAGCAGTCGGGGCGGGTTGGTCTCTGGGGCCAACGTCCTGACTTTC,CASSRGGLVSGANVLTF
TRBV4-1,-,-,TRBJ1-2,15,TGCGCCAGCAGCCAAGATTCAGCCGGCACCTATGGCTACACCTTC,CASSQDSAGTYGYTF
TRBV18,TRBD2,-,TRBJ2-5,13,TGTGCCAGCTTGACGCTAGCGGGAGAGACCCAGTACTTC,CASLTLAGETQYF
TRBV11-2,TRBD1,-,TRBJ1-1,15,TGTGCCAGCAGCTCGGGACAGATCCTAAACACTGAAGCTTTCTTT,CASSSGQILNTEAFF
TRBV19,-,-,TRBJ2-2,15,TGTGCCAGCCGCCCCACAGGGTGGGCGTCCGGGGAGCTGTTTTTT,CASRPTGWASGELFF
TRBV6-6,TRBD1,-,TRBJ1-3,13,TGTGCCACCGCATCAGGGGGAGGAAACACCATATATTTT,CATASGGGNTIYF
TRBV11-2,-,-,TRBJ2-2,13,TGTGCCAGCAGCCCCGACCCCAGTGCGGAGCTGTTTTTT,CASSPDPSAELFF
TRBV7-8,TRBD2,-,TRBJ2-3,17,TGTGCCAGCAGCTCGGGACTAGCGGGGGCCCGGGGAGATACGCAGTATTTT,CASSSGLAGARGDTQYF
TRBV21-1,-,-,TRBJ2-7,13,TGTGCCAGCAGCAATTGGGTGATCAACGAGCAGTACTTC,CASSNWVINEQYF
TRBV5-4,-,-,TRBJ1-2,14,TGTGCCAGCAGCTTCCCCCAAACCCTCTATGGCTACACCTTC,CASSFPQTLYGYTF
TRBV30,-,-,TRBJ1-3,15,TGTGCCTGGAGCCCGACAGGAACCTCTGGAAACACCATATATTTT,CAWSPTGTSGNTIYF
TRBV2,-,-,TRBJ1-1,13,TGTGCCAGCTCCAGGGAGGTGAACACTGAAGCTTTCTTT,CASSREVNTEAFF
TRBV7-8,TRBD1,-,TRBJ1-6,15,TGTGCCAGCAGTTCTAACATAGGACAGGGATCACCCCTCCACTTT,CASSSNIGQGSPLHF
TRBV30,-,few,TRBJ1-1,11,TGTGCCTGGAGTGTCGGCACTGAAGCTTTCTTT,CAWSVGTEAFF
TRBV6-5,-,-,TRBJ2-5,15,TGTGCCAGCAGTCCCGGGTGGGGGACCCAAGAGACCCAGTACTTC,CASSPGWGTQETQYF
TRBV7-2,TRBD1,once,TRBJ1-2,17,TGTGCCAGCAGCTTTCTGACAGGGGGCGGGAAAAAGACTGGCTACACCTTC,CASSFLTGGGKKTGYTF
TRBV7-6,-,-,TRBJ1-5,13,TGTGCCAGCAGCTTAGTGGGCAATCAGCCCCAGCATTTT,CASSLVGNQPQHF
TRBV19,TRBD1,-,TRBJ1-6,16,TGTGCCAGTAGTATAGTGGGACAGGGGGCTAATTCACCCCTCCACTTT,CASSIVGQGANSPLHF
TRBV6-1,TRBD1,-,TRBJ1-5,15,TGTGCCAGCAGCTCCCGGACAGGGTTAAATCAGCCCCAGCATTTT,CASSSRTGLNQPQHF
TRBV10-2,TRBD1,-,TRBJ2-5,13,TGCGCCAGCAGCGGACAGGACCAAGAGACCCAGTACTTC,CASSGQDQETQYF
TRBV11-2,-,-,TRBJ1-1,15,TGTGCCAGCAGCTTAGTAAGGACGGGGGGAGCTGAAGCTTTCTTT,CASSLVRTGGAEAFF
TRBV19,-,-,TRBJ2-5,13,TGTGCCAGTAGTACACAGGGAAGAGAGACCCAGTACTTC,CASSTQGRETQYF
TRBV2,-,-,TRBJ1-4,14,TGTGCCAGCAGTGAAGAACCTGCGGGCGAAAAACTGTTTTTT,CASSEEPAGEKLFF
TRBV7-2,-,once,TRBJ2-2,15,TGTGCCAGCAGCTTTCAGGGGCGGCCGACCGGGGAGCTGTTTTTT,CASSFQGRPTGELFF
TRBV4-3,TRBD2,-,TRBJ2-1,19,TGCGCCAGCAGCCAAGACGGACTAGCGGGGGGGCGGCCCTACAATGAGCAGTTCTTC,CASSQDGLAGGRPYNEQFF
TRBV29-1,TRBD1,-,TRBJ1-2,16,TGCAGCGCCGGCAACCGGGACAGGGGTTGGGACTATGGCTACACCTTC,CSAGNRDRGWDYGYTF